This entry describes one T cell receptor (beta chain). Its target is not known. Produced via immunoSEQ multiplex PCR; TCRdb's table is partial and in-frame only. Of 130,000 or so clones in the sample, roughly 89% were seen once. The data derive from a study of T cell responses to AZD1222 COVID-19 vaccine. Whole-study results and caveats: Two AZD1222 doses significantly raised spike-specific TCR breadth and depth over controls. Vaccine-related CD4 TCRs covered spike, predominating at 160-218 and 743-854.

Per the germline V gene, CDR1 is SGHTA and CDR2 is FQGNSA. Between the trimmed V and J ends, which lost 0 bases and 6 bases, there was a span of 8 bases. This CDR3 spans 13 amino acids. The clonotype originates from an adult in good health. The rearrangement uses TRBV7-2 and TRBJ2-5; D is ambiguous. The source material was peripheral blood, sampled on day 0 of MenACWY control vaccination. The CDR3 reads CASSLAARQTQYF. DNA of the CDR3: TGTGCCAGCAGCTTAGCGGCCAGGCAGACCCAGTACTTC.